This T cell receptor (beta chain) appears in the sequencing data of a study of blood T cell repertoires in COVID-19. The wider study: Acute and convalescent COVID-19 specimens originated in the United States, Italy and Spain.

Per the original data handling: It was from reference gene primer amplification that nucleated cell counts were estimated. Profiled with immunoSEQ multiplex PCR; TCRdb holds only in-frame clones, not every one. That table gives V, J and clone size, and the DNA gave D and trimming. The sample contains about 170,000 clones, roughly 78% of which appear only once. Each participant's cohort was designated according to participant-reported clinical history. Source material: PBMCs or T cells enriched from blood (not recorded which). This receptor was identified in a woman aged 70-85 years in a cohort exposed to, infected with or recovered from COVID-19 (not recorded which).

The CDR3 DNA sequence: TGTGCCATCAGACAGGGGAACACCGGGGAGCTGTTTTTT. Amino acids: CAIRQGNTGELFF. The chain uses TRBV10-3 and TRBJ2-2, with TRBD1 as a possible D gene (6 bases). The CDR3 is 13 amino acids. V was clipped by 6 bases and J by 1 base, with 6 bases between them. Germline V gives CDR1 ENHRY, CDR2 SYGVKD.